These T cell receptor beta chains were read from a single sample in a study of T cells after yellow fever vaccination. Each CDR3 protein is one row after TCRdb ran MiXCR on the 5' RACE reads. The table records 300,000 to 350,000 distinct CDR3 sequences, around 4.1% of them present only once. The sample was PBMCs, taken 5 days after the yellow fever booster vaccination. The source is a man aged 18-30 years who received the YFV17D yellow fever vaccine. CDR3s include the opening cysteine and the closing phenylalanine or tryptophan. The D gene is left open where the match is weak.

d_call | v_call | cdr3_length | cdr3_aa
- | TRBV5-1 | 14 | CASSLDIRNSPLHF
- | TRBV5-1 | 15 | CASSLGGPPSDTQYF
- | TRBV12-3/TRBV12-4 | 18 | CASSPTGKAPSGANVLTF
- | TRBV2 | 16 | CASSRPPGSSYNEQFF
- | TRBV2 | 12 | CASVPDNYGYTF
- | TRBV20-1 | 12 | CSARWLLYGYTF
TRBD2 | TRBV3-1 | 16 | CASSRHSGGATDTQYF
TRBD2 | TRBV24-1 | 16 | CATSDAVGGGYGEQFF
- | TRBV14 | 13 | CASSRSTENGYTF
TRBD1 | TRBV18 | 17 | CASSPPGTAAGANVLTF
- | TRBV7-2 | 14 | CASSSLVGSDTQYF
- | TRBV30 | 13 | CAWSVPNTYEQYF
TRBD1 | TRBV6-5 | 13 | CASSYSGTGEAFF
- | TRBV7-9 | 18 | CASTLERNLRVSYNEQFF
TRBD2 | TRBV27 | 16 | CASKTGWRGGPDTQYF
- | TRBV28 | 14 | CASSSQGIGGTQYF
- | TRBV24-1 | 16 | CATTARARSGANVLTF
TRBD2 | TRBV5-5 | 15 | CASSQLAGYYNEQFF
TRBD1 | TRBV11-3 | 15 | CASSSGQGMTGELFF
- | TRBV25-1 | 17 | CASSGGGGRPPTDTQYF
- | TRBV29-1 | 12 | CSVVYQGETQYF
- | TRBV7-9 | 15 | CALSPRQAGANVLTF
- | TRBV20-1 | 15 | CSARELVVRRTEAFF
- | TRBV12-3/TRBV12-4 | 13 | CASSLKSNQPQHF
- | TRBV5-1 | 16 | CASSSTPQGLNTEAFF
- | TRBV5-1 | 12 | CASGISYNEQFF
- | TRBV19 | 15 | CASSFRTNNNYGYTF
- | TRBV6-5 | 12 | CASTSNTDTQYF
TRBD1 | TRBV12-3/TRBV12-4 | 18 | CASSLTGTGEGYQETQYF
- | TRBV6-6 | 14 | CASSQARSYNEQFF
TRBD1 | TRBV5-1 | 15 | CASSQDPGQGSGYTF
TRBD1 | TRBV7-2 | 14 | CASSPRQGSYGYTF
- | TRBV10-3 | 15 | CAITPNRADYNEQFF
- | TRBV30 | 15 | CAWSRLGLPTGELFF
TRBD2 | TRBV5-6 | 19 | CASSLGVQRGDLTEETQYF
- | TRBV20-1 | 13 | CSARSGDTGELFF
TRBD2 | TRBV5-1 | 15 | CASRHSGGDYNEQFF
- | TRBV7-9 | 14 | CASSLFGPNYGYTF
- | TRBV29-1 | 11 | CSVGGTGELFF
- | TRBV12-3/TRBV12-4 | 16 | CASSLFFRATNEKLFF
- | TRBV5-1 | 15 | CASSPDVHSGNTIYF
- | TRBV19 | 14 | CASAWGRSYNEQFF
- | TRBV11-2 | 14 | CASSAGFSLYEQYF
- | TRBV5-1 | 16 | CASSLVGPLLGNGYTF
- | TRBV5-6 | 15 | CASSLADRFTDTQYF
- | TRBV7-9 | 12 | CASQGFDEKLFF
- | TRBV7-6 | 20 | CASSSPTGTEPFSGANVLTF
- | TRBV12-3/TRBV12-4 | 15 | CASSFWETQNEKLFF
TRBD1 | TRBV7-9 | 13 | CASSKDREHTIYF
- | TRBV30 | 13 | CAWSVAGVETQYF
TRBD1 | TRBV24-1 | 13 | CATSEGQGYGYTF
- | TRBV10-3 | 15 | CAISESYAVPDTQYF
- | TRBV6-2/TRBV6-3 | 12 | CATQLFDYGYTF
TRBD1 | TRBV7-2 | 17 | CASSQGRTGGFRETQYF
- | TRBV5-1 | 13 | CASMDQGNTEAFF
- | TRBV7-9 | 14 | CASSLGRHNQPQHF
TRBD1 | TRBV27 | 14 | CASSIRTGTYGYTF